Detailed here is one T cell receptor beta chain. Its antigen remains unknown. These data are taken from a study of cytomegalovirus exposure and HLA in healthy donors. Study at large: Some 80 million unique TCR sequences came from HLA-typed donors in an early release. Study findings and constraints: CMV serostatus alone was available as immune exposure information.

It was with 60 Vbeta and 13 Jbeta primers that the PCR ran. TCRdb's table, derived via immunoSEQ multiplex PCR, lists solely in-frame clones and lacks some. The sample lists approximately 110,000 clones; roughly 74% were seen once. Germline values: CDR1 SEHNR, CDR2 FQNEAQ (reference sequence). V lost 5 bases, J lost 8 bases, and 11 bases stayed unmatched. The CDR3 covers 15 residues. The sequence was collected from a woman in her forties or fifties in good health and CMV-seropositive. The sample was PBMCs. The chain couples TRBV7-9 to TRBJ1-2; 10 bases align to TRBD1. As DNA, the CDR3 is TGTGCCAGCAGCCCGGCGGACAGGGGGATAAAAGGCTACACCTTC. It is translated as CASSPADRGIKGYTF. Full variable domain (rest looked up from reference TRBV7-9 and TRBJ1-2): DTGVSQNPRHKITKRGQNVTFRCDPISEHNRLYWYRQTLGQGPEFLTYFQNEAQLEKSRLLSDRFSAERPKGSFSTLEIQRTEQGDSAMYLCASSPADRGIKGYTFGSGTRLTVV.